One sample yielded the 29 T cell receptor beta chains listed below, sequenced in a study of T cell repertoires and HLA-DP antigens. These receptors are not linked to any known antigen. Measured with immunoSEQ multiplex PCR; TCRdb has only the in-frame clones, and not every one. Of 90,000 to 130,000 clones listed, almost 95% are singletons. The source material was CD4+ T cells from PBMCs. The source is a woman in her late teens or twenties in good health and CMV-seronegative.

J is TRBJ2-5 and V is TRBV7-2; D may be TRBD1 or TRBD2 (6 bases each). The CDR3 has 13 residues. V dropped 5 bases and J dropped 3 bases, with 10 bases sitting between them. Germline V lookup: CDR1 SGHTA, CDR2 FQGNSA. CDR3 nucleotide sequence: TGTGCCAGCAGCGCGGGACATAAAGAGACCCAGTACTTC. Translating it yields CASSAGHKETQYF.

The chain uses TRBV25-1 and TRBJ2-2; 8 positions match TRBD2. The CDR3 runs to 17 residues. Germline CDR1 is MGHDK and CDR2 is SYGVNS. The V gene end was trimmed by 4 bases and the J gene end by 6 bases; junction bases not matched to a gene: 13. Here the CDR3 reads CASSGFEAGGFAGELFF. The CDR3 coding sequence is TGTGCCAGCAGTGGATTCGAGGCGGGAGGATTCGCCGGGGAGCTGTTTTTT.

The rearrangement links TRBV29-1 to TRBJ1-2; D might be TRBD1 (6 bases). Germline V gene sequence: CDR1 SQVTM, CDR2 ANQGSEA. Between the trimmed V and J ends, which lost 3 bases and 3 bases, there was a span of 17 bases. The CDR3 is 15 amino acids. For the CDR3, the DNA is TGCAGCGTTGACAGGAGGGGGGTGGCAGACTATGGCTACACCTTC. It yields the protein CSVDRRGVADYGYTF.

The chain couples TRBV27 to TRBJ2-3, with TRBD1 matching over 8 bases. The CDR3 is 16 residues long. Germline CDR1 is MNHEY and CDR2 is SMNVEV (reference sequence). V dropped 4 bases and J dropped 3; count of bases not matched to a gene: 9. The CDR3 is CASSSGQGRRTDTQYF. CDR3 sequence (DNA): TGTGCCAGCAGTTCCGGACAGGGAAGAAGAACAGATACGCAGTATTTT.

The chain carries TRBV28 and TRBJ2-7, with D possibly being TRBD1 (5 bases). Between the trimmed V and J ends, which lost 5 bases and 3 bases, there was a span of 14 bases. Germline V gene sequence: CDR1 MDHEN, CDR2 SYDVKM. CDR3 length: 14 residues. The CDR3 reads CASSLQGGHYEQYF. CDR3 nucleotide sequence: TGTGCCAGCAGTCTCCAGGGCGGACACTACGAGCAGTACTTC.

This chain joins TRBV2 and TRBJ1-5; 9 bases map to TRBD1. Per germline, CDR1 SNHLY and CDR2 FYNNEI. V lost 6 bases, J lost 6 bases, and 6 bases stayed unmatched. The CDR3 runs 14 residues. The CDR3 nucleotides are TGTGCCAGCAGCGCTTGGACAGGGGCTCAGCCCCAGCATTTT. It is translated as CASSAWTGAQPQHF.

The chain is built from TRBV5-1 and TRBJ2-3; D gene ambiguous. With 4 bases removed from V and 0 bases from J, the gap between germline ends came to 18 bases. Germline CDR1 and CDR2: SGHRS and YFSETQ. This CDR3 has 17 amino acids. CDR3 DNA sequence: TGCGCCAGCAGCGGCCTGCTACCGGAGACGAGCACAGATACGCAGTATTTT. Its translation is CASSGLLPETSTDTQYF.

The gene calls are TRBV18 and TRBJ2-1, with 10 bases fitting TRBD1. This CDR3 is built from 13 residues. V lost 6 bases and J lost 5; bases outside the gene matches: 1. Germline V gene sequence: CDR1 KGHSH, CDR2 LQKENI. The CDR3 here is CASSGTGDNEQFF. CDR3 nucleotides: TGTGCCAGCTCCGGGACAGGGGACAATGAGCAGTTCTTC.

In its sample, this clone was seen once. The chain has TRBV6-1 and TRBJ2-1, with TRBD2 matching over 10 bases. V shed 0 bases and J 9 bases; nucleotides not matched to a gene: 8. Germline values: CDR1 MNHNS, CDR2 SASEGT. CDR3 length: 16 amino acids. The CDR3 is CASSEAGAGGPGEQFF. CDR3 in DNA: TGTGCCAGCAGTGAAGCGGGAGCGGGGGGGCCTGGTGAGCAGTTCTTC.

J is TRBJ1-2 and V is TRBV7-9; D is undetermined. CDR3 length: 12 amino acids. The V gene lost 5 bases and the J gene lost 5 bases, with 9 bases spanning the gap. Germline V gene lookup returns CDR1 SEHNR and CDR2 FQNEAQ (reference sequence). CDR3 nucleotide sequence: TGTGCCAGCAGCACGGGGAGGTATGGCTACACCTTC. Its translation is CASSTGRYGYTF. The variable domain in full, with the rest retrieved from reference TRBV7-9 and TRBJ1-2, is DTGVSQNPRHKITKRGQNVTFRCDPISEHNRLYWYRQTLGQGPEFLTYFQNEAQLEKSRLLSDRFSAERPKGSFSTLEIQRTEQGDSAMYLCASSTGRYGYTFGSGTRLTVV.

The chain joins TRBV28 to TRBJ2-2; D perhaps matches TRBD2 (6 bases). The V and J ends lost 0 bases and 4 bases respectively, with 9 bases between them. This CDR3 is 15 amino acids long. The germline CDR1 and CDR2 sequences are MDHEN and SYDVKM. CDR3 in amino acids: CASSLWQGGTGELFF. DNA for the CDR3: TGTGCCAGCAGTTTATGGCAGGGAGGCACCGGGGAGCTGTTTTTT.

The chain uses TRBV5-5 and TRBJ1-1; 7 bases fit TRBD1. Trimming took 4 bases from V and 1 from J; bases not matched to a gene: 10. Germline loops: CDR1 SGHKS, CDR2 YYEKEE (reference sequence). The CDR3 is 16 residues long. The CDR3 DNA follows: TGTGCCAGCAGCACGGGAGTCGGGACAGAGAACACTGAAGCTTTCTTT. Protein product: CASSTGVGTENTEAFF. Using reference TRBV5-5 and TRBJ1-1 for the parts outside the CDR3, the full variable domain is DAGVTQSPTHLIKTRGQQVTLRCSPISGHKSVSWYQQVLGQGPQFIFQYYEKEERGRGNFPDRFSARQFPNYSSELNVNALLLGDSALYLCASSTGVGTENTEAFFGQGTRLTVV.

This chain joins TRBV30 and TRBJ1-6, with TRBD1 as a possible D gene (6 bases). V was pared by 3 bases and J by 5 bases, with 11 bases between. The germline V gene has CDR1 GTSNPN and CDR2 SVGIG (reference sequence). There are 14 residues in the CDR3. The CDR3 region has the DNA TGTGCCTGGAGCCCGGGGACAAATAATTCACCCCTCCACTTT. It translates to CAWSPGTNNSPLHF. Together with reference TRBV30 and TRBJ1-6, the CDR3 gives the full variable domain: SQTIHQWPATLVQPVGSPLSLECTVEGTSNPNLYWYRQAAGRGLQLLFYSVGIGQISSEVPQNLSASRPQDRQFILSSKKLLLSDSGFYLCAWSPGTNNSPLHFGNGTRLTVT.

J is TRBJ2-3 and V is TRBV6-1; 7 bases are shared with TRBD1. The CDR3 is 14 amino acids. Germline CDR1 reads MNHNS; CDR2 reads SASEGT. Unmatched junction bases numbered 5, after V lost 8 bases and J lost 0 bases. The CDR3 DNA reads TGTGCCAGCCGAAGGGGGCTTAGCACAGATACGCAGTATTTT. Protein: CASRRGLSTDTQYF.

The chain employs TRBV30 and TRBJ2-7, with TRBD1 matching over 12 bases. Germline lookup yields CDR1 GTSNPN and CDR2 SVGIG (reference sequence). This CDR3 contains 14 residues. With V trimmed by 5 bases and J by 5 bases, 7 bases remained unmatched. The CDR3 reads CAWVTGTGGHEQYV. The DNA of the CDR3 is TGTGCCTGGGTCACCGGGACAGGGGGCCACGAGCAGTACGTC.

The table lists this clone with a few counts. The chain employs TRBV14 and TRBJ2-2; maybe TRBD2 (6 bases). The V end was cut by 3 bases, the J end by 0 bases, with 11 bases between. The germline CDR1 and CDR2 sequences are SGHDN and FVKESK. This CDR3 contains 16 residues. This chain's CDR3 is CASSHLGGANTGELFF. The CDR3 bases are TGTGCCAGCAGCCATCTAGGCGGGGCGAACACCGGGGAGCTGTTTTTT.

The chain carries TRBV6-5 and TRBJ1-5; D unresolved. The CDR3 extends over 13 amino acids. The germline CDR1 and CDR2 sequences are MNHEY and SVGAGI. The V and J ends lost 6 bases and 6 bases respectively, with 12 bases between them. The CDR3 nucleotides are TGTGCCAGCAGGACCGGACGGTTTCAGCCCCAGCATTTT. Translated: CASRTGRFQPQHF.

The chain joins TRBV6-5 to TRBJ2-3; D gene ambiguous. The germline V gene encodes CDR1 MNHEY and CDR2 SVGAGI. This CDR3 has 15 residues. V lost 5 bases and J 1 base, leaving 13 bases between the germline ends. The CDR3 nucleotides are TGTGCCAGCAGTCGAAGTGGATCAGGCACAGATACGCAGTATTTT. Translated, it gives CASSRSGSGTDTQYF.

The J gene is TRBJ2-5, the V gene TRBV5-1; 9 bases align to TRBD2. The V gene end was trimmed by 1 base and the J gene end by 2 bases; junction bases not matched to a gene: 0. This CDR3 is 14 amino acids long. Germline V gene data show CDR1 as SGHRS and CDR2 as YFSETQ. CDR3 residues: CASSLTSGQETQYF. In nucleotides, the CDR3 is TGCGCCAGCAGCTTGACTAGCGGGCAAGAGACCCAGTACTTC. Using reference TRBV5-1 and TRBJ2-5 for the parts outside the CDR3, the full variable domain is KAGVTQTPRYLIKTRGQQVTLSCSPISGHRSVSWYQQTPGQGLQFLFEYFSETQRNKGNFPGRFSGRQFSNSRSEMNVSTLELGDSALYLCASSLTSGQETQYFGPGTRLLVL.

The V call is TRBV11-2, the J call TRBJ1-1; D remains unclear. Germline loops: CDR1 SGHAT, CDR2 FQNNGV. This CDR3 region has 14 residues. V lost 5 bases, J lost 0 bases, and 10 bases lay in between. In nucleotides, the CDR3 is TGTGCCAGCAGCGGAGGTCTCATGAACACTGAAGCTTTCTTT. It codes for CASSGGLMNTEAFF.

This chain links TRBV27 with TRBJ2-3; the D gene is possibly TRBD1 (6 bases). V was trimmed by 2 bases and J by 2 bases, leaving 11 bases between them. The CDR3 sequence is 15 residues long. Germline assignment: CDR1 MNHEY and CDR2 SMNVEV (reference sequence). CDR3 region: CASSLGGAYTDTQYF. The CDR3 nucleotides read TGTGCCAGCAGTTTAGGGGGCGCCTACACAGATACGCAGTATTTT.

V is TRBV5-1 and J is TRBJ1-2, with D hard to call. The CDR3 runs 15 residues. Germline CDR1 reads SGHRS; CDR2 reads YFSETQ. With 0 bases removed from V and 0 bases from J, the gap between germline ends came to 9 bases. The CDR3 DNA follows: TGCGCCAGCAGCTTGGCCGACCGGGCTAACTATGGCTACACCTTC. Protein sequence: CASSLADRANYGYTF. Using reference TRBV5-1 and TRBJ1-2 for the parts outside the CDR3, the full variable domain is KAGVTQTPRYLIKTRGQQVTLSCSPISGHRSVSWYQQTPGQGLQFLFEYFSETQRNKGNFPGRFSGRQFSNSRSEMNVSTLELGDSALYLCASSLADRANYGYTFGSGTRLTVV.

This sequence joins TRBV7-6 and TRBJ1-1, with TRBD1 identical over 9 bases. Unmatched junction bases numbered 12, after V lost 5 bases and J lost 5 bases. CDR3 length equals 16 residues. Germline CDR1 reads SGHVS; CDR2 reads FNYEAQ. As DNA, the CDR3 is TGTGCCAGCAGCGCAACCTACAGGGGGCGCACGACTGAAGCTTTCTTT. Amino acids: CASSATYRGRTTEAFF. The variable domain in full, with the rest retrieved from reference TRBV7-6 and TRBJ1-1, is GAGVSQSPRYKVTKRGQDVALRCDPISGHVSLYWYRQALGQGPEFLTYFNYEAQQDKSGLPNDRFSAERPEGSISTLTIQRTEQRDSAMYRCASSATYRGRTTEAFFGQGTRLTVV.

The V gene is TRBV27, the J gene TRBJ2-1; D unresolved. V gave up 6 bases and J gave up 5 bases, with 14 bases separating them. The CDR3 is made up of 14 amino acids. In germline, CDR1 is MNHEY, CDR2 SMNVEV (reference sequence). The CDR3 region has the DNA TGTGCCAGCAGCCTTCTCAGTGTCAACAATGAGCAGTTCTTC. Its protein product is CASSLLSVNNEQFF.

The CDR3 protein is CASSFPHSYEQYF. CDR3 bases: TGTGCCAGCAGCTTTCCACACTCCTACGAGCAGTACTTC. The V gene is TRBV7-2, the J gene TRBJ2-7; D unclear. This CDR3 region has 13 residues. V was pared by 3 bases and J by 0 bases, with 6 bases between. Germline V gives CDR1 SGHTA, CDR2 FQGNSA. Looking up the rest from reference TRBV7-2 and TRBJ2-7 gives the full variable domain: GAGVSQSPSNKVTEKGKDVELRCDPISGHTALYWYRQSLGQGLEFLIYFQGNSAPDKSGLPSDRFSAERTGGSVSTLTIQRTQQEDSAVYLCASSFPHSYEQYFGPGTRLTVT.

This chain uses TRBV28 with TRBJ1-3, with TRBD1 matching 7 bases. CDR3 length equals 14 residues. From germline, CDR1 is MDHEN and CDR2 SYDVKM. With V trimmed by 3 bases and J by 7 bases, 6 bases remained unmatched. The CDR3 region is CASSLPGGRNTIYF. The CDR3 DNA reads TGTGCCAGCAGTTTGCCAGGGGGACGGAACACCATATATTTT.

J is TRBJ2-3 and V is TRBV7-2; 8 bases match TRBD1. This CDR3 comprises 13 residues. Germline CDR1 is SGHTA and CDR2 is FQGNSA. V lost 4 bases and J lost 3; bases outside the gene matches: 0. The CDR3 nucleotides are TGTGCCAGCAGCTGGACAGGGACAGATACGCAGTATTTT. It translates to CASSWTGTDTQYF.

V is TRBV6-5 and J is TRBJ1-1; no clear D. CDR1 is MNHEY, CDR2 SVGAGI, per germline. V lost 3 bases and J 1 base, leaving 6 bases between the germline ends. CDR3 length equals 13 residues. The CDR3 sequence: CASSYSANTEAFF. CDR3 in DNA: TGTGCCAGCAGTTATTCTGCGAACACTGAAGCTTTCTTT.

The chain recombines TRBV5-1 with TRBJ2-3, with 9 bases lining up with TRBD2. With 2 bases clipped from V and 2 bases from J, the junction kept 9 bases outside the gene matches. The CDR3 spans 17 residues. Germline-derived CDR1 and CDR2 are SGHRS and YFSETQ. CDR3 loop: CASSFGSGGPITDTQYF. DNA for the CDR3: TGCGCCAGCAGCTTTGGTAGCGGGGGCCCTATCACAGATACGCAGTATTTT.